The entry below describes one TCR beta chain. The record originates from a study of cytomegalovirus exposure and HLA in healthy donors. Germline CDR1 is MDHEN and CDR2 is SYDVKM. Germline trimming cut 6 bases from V and 3 bases from J; bases unmatched to any gene: 15. The CDR3 length is 19 residues. The PCR was carried out with 60 Vbeta primers and 13 Jbeta primers. Some clones are missing from TCRdb's copy, which holds only in-frame ones; the method was immunoSEQ multiplex PCR. The sample carries around 200,000 clones, over 75% recorded once. Material for sequencing was PBMCs. This TCR derives from a female donor in good health and CMV-seronegative. The chain recombines TRBV28 with TRBJ2-5, with 14 bases lining up with TRBD2. The CDR3 sequence: CASSPLGTSGRGRKETQYF. The CDR3 region has the DNA TGTGCCAGCAGCCCGCTTGGGACTAGCGGGAGAGGGAGGAAAGAGACCCAGTACTTC.